Listed below are T cell receptor beta chains from one sample, sequenced in a study of molecular identifiers for immune sequencing clone quantification. TCRdb redid the calling of the PCR reads with MiXCR, one entry per CDR3 protein. The sample carries some 680,000 distinct CDR3 sequences, around 25% recorded once. The sample was naive CD8+ T cells from blood, with Jurkat cell RNA spiked in. All receptors come from a human donor in good health. Some libraries in this study had Jurkat cell RNA spiked in. Each CDR3 is given with its conserved first and last residue. A D gene is named only where the DNA matches it firmly. Rows may omit the clone size; those that give it use once, few, many or a size class.

d_call j_call clone_size v_call cdr3_nt cdr3_aa
NA TRBJ2-7 NA TRBV27 TGTGCCAGCAGTTCCCAGGGTTCCGAGCAGTACTTC CASSSQGSEQYF
NA TRBJ1-2 NA TRBV7-9 TGTGCCAGCAGCTCGGACAGTCTTAACTATGGCTACACCTTC CASSSDSLNYGYTF
TRBD1 TRBJ2-3 many TRBV12-3/TRBV12-4 TGTGCCAGCAGCGGGACAGGGGGCCCGGGGCGGCCAGATACGCAGTATTTT CASSGTGGPGRPDTQYF
TRBD1 TRBJ2-3 few TRBV4-1 TGCGCCAGCAGCCAAGACTACGACAGGGAACTCACAGATACGCAGTATTTT CASSQDYDRELTDTQYF
NA TRBJ1-1 once TRBV5-1 TGCGCCAGCAGCTTGGCGGCGGTGGGAGGGATGAACACTGAAGCTTTCTTT CASSLAAVGGMNTEAFF
NA TRBJ1-2 NA TRBV16 TGTGCCAGCAGCCAATCGTTCGGGAAGCATGGCTACACCTTC CASSQSFGKHGYTF
NA TRBJ2-1 few TRBV7-9 TGTGCCAGCAGCCTTACCACAGGGCGAGGGGAGCAGTTCTTC CASSLTTGRGEQFF
TRBD1 TRBJ1-2 NA TRBV27 TGTGCCAGCAGTTCGCAGGGGGCGGCCAATGGCTACACCTTC CASSSQGAANGYTF
NA TRBJ2-2 many TRBV29-1 TGCAGCGTTGAAGCTAGCGCCGGGGAGCTGTTTTTT CSVEASAGELFF
NA TRBJ2-3 NA TRBV7-2 TGTGCCAGCAGCTTAGCTTTGGGGGGTGGTAGAGATACGCAGTATTTT CASSLALGGGRDTQYF
NA TRBJ1-2 NA TRBV7-9 TGTGCCAGCAGCCCGACCGCCAGCTCTAACTATGGCTACACCTTC CASSPTASSNYGYTF
TRBD2 TRBJ2-7 few TRBV5-5 TGTGCCAGCAGCATCGGACTAGTCTACGAGCAGTACTTC CASSIGLVYEQYF
TRBD1 TRBJ2-2 few TRBV11-1 TGTGCCAGCAGCTTAGAAGGGCAGGGGGTCGCGAACACCGGGGAGCTGTTTTTT CASSLEGQGVANTGELFF
NA TRBJ1-1 NA TRBV20-1 TGCAGTGCTCCCAGAAACACTGAAGCTTTCTTT CSAPRNTEAFF
NA TRBJ1-1 NA TRBV9 TGTGCCAGCAGCGTAGCCGCGAACACTGAAGCTTTCTTT CASSVAANTEAFF
NA TRBJ2-7 NA TRBV27 TGTGCCAGCCGCGACTCACCTAGCTCCTACGAGCAGTACTTC CASRDSPSSYEQYF
NA TRBJ1-2 many TRBV20-1 TGCAGTGCTAAGGGACAAGGGGTCTATGGCTACACCTTC CSAKGQGVYGYTF
NA TRBJ1-2 many TRBV2 TGTGCCAGCAGTGAGCTTACCCCGCCCGGCTACACCTTC CASSELTPPGYTF
NA TRBJ1-6 few TRBV9 TGTGCCAGCAGCGCCGGTGGGAGCTCCTATAATTCACCCCTCCACTTT CASSAGGSSYNSPLHF
NA TRBJ1-1 many TRBV28 TGTGCCAGCAACAGTTACGGGTACACTGAAGCTTTCTTT CASNSYGYTEAFF
TRBD1 TRBJ2-7 many TRBV20-1 TGCAGTGCTAGGGACAGGGTACCCTACGAGCAGTACTTC CSARDRVPYEQYF
TRBD2 TRBJ2-3 many TRBV7-2 TGTGCCAGCAGCTTAGGACTAGCGGGGGGCACGTGGGATACGCAGTATTTT CASSLGLAGGTWDTQYF
NA TRBJ2-5 NA TRBV6-1 TGTGCCAGCAGGGAAGAGACCCAGTACTTC CASREETQYF
TRBD2 TRBJ2-1 few TRBV4-2 TGTGCCAGCAGCGGCGGACTAGCGGGAGTTGGTGAGCAGTTCTTC CASSGGLAGVGEQFF
NA TRBJ2-2 many TRBV7-3 TGTGCCAGCAGCTTAACGGGGTCTATCACCGGGGAGCTGTTTTTT CASSLTGSITGELFF
NA TRBJ1-6 many TRBV7-9 TGTGCCAGCAGCTTAATCAATTCACCCCTCCACTTT CASSLINSPLHF
NA TRBJ2-1 many TRBV4-1 TGCGCCAGCAGCCAAGGCGCCCAAGGGTACAATGAGCAGTTCTTC CASSQGAQGYNEQFF
NA TRBJ1-5 many TRBV25-1 TGTGCCAGCACCCCGGGGGGCAATCAGCCCCAGCATTTT CASTPGGNQPQHF
NA TRBJ1-4 many TRBV7-9 TGTGCCAGCAGCCCCCGAGGGGGGAGCGAAAAACTGTTTTTT CASSPRGGSEKLFF
TRBD2 TRBJ2-1 once TRBV27 TGTGCCAGCAGTTTACTTAGCGGGAAAGATGAGCAGTTCTTC CASSLLSGKDEQFF
NA TRBJ1-1 once TRBV28 TGTGCCAGCAGTTTCTGGATTACTACAGGGTTGAACACTGAAGCTTTCTTT CASSFWITTGLNTEAFF
TRBD2 TRBJ2-7 few TRBV10-3 TGTGCCATCAGTGAGTCGGGGGGGATAAGGCCCTACGAGCAGTACTTC CAISESGGIRPYEQYF
NA TRBJ2-2 NA TRBV20-1 TGCAGTGCTCCCCAGACCGGGGAGCTGTTTTTT CSAPQTGELFF
TRBD2 TRBJ2-3 many TRBV3-1 TGTGCCAGCAGCCTTCCGGGACTAGTGGAAGTTACGCAGTATTTT CASSLPGLVEVTQYF
TRBD1 TRBJ2-2 NA TRBV28 TGTGCCAGCAGAATGACAGGGTACGGCAGGGAGCTGTATTTT CASRMTGYGRELYF
NA TRBJ1-4 many TRBV28 TGTGCCAGCAACCCCGGAGGTGAAAAACTGTTTTTT CASNPGGEKLFF
NA TRBJ2-7 many TRBV28 TGTGCCAGCAGTTCTCGGGGGCTAGGCGAGCAGTACTTC CASSSRGLGEQYF
NA TRBJ1-2 NA TRBV27 TGTGCCAGCAGTTTACAGGGCTCACTTAGCTATGGCTACACCTTC CASSLQGSLSYGYTF
NA TRBJ2-7 few TRBV4-3 TGCGCCAGCAGCCAGGAACGGACGCAATACTACGAGCAGTACTTC CASSQERTQYYEQYF
NA TRBJ2-1 NA TRBV6-2/TRBV6-3 TGTGCCAGTCTGGGCGAGGAGCACTACAATGAGCAGTTCTTC CASLGEEHYNEQFF
NA TRBJ2-2 many TRBV4-1 TGCGCCAGCAGCCAAGATCTCCTAGCGACGAACACCGGGGAGCTGTTTTTT CASSQDLLATNTGELFF
NA TRBJ1-1 many TRBV11-2 TGTGCCAGCAGCTTAGGTTTTGACAGTACTGAAGCTTTCTTT CASSLGFDSTEAFF
TRBD1 TRBJ2-7 few TRBV19 TGTGCCAGTAGTATACCCGGGACAGTCCCCCTCGAGCAGTACTTC CASSIPGTVPLEQYF
TRBD1 TRBJ1-1 few TRBV15 TGTGCCACCAGCAGTCCGGGACAGAGGACTAACATGAACACTGAAGCTTTCTTT CATSSPGQRTNMNTEAFF
NA TRBJ2-7 once TRBV27 TGTGCCAGCAGTCGATCCGGGACACCGATCTCCTACGAGCAGTACTTC CASSRSGTPISYEQYF
TRBD1 TRBJ1-1 NA TRBV6-2/TRBV6-3 TGTGCCAGCAGTTACTCTGGGACAGGGGGCACTGAAGCTTTCTTT CASSYSGTGGTEAFF
NA TRBJ2-2 NA TRBV27 TGTGCCAGCAGTTTAATAGAGAACACCGGGGAGCTGTTTTTT CASSLIENTGELFF
NA TRBJ1-1 few TRBV29-1 TGCAGCGTTAGCCTCTACACTGAAGCTTTCTTT CSVSLYTEAFF
TRBD2 TRBJ2-3 NA TRBV4-1 TGCGCCAGCAGCCAAGAGCTAGCGGGGGGGTTCACAGATACGCAGTGTTTT CASSQELAGGFTDTQCF
NA TRBJ1-5 NA TRBV12-3/TRBV12-4 TGTGCCAGCAGTTCGTGGGACAATAGCAATCAGCCCCAGCATTTT CASSSWDNSNQPQHF
NA TRBJ2-7 NA TRBV7-9 TGTGCCAGTAGCCCGGTGGGGGGGGCACGTTGGGGCGAGCAGTACTTC CASSPVGGARWGEQYF
TRBD2 TRBJ2-7 many TRBV28 TGTGCCAGCACCGAGCTAGCGGGAGGGCCCTACGAGCAGTACTTC CASTELAGGPYEQYF
NA TRBJ2-7 few TRBV7-9 TGTGCCAGCAGCCCTTCGGAGGCAGGCCCAACCGAGCAGTACTTC CASSPSEAGPTEQYF
NA TRBJ1-1 few TRBV5-3 TGTGCCAGCAGCGGCCCCACTGAAGCTTTCTTT CASSGPTEAFF
TRBD2 TRBJ2-2 many TRBV9 TGTGCCAGCAGCTTACTGACGGGGGGGCGAACCGGGGAGCTGTTTTTT CASSLLTGGRTGELFF
TRBD1 TRBJ2-7 NA TRBV4-3 TGCGCCAGCAGCCAAGATGGACTTGGGACAGGGGCCTACGAGCAGTACTTC CASSQDGLGTGAYEQYF
TRBD2 TRBJ2-1 NA TRBV13 TGTGCCAGCAGCCCACTGAGCGGGAGGGCCGGTTCCTACAATGAGCAGTTCTTC CASSPLSGRAGSYNEQFF
NA TRBJ2-3 many TRBV2 TGTGCCAGCAGTGTGACGTCAAGCGTTTCAGATACGCAGTATTTT CASSVTSSVSDTQYF
NA TRBJ2-3 many TRBV9 TGTGCCAGCAGCGTGAGCGGGGGACAGGGCATAACAGATACGCAGTATTTT CASSVSGGQGITDTQYF